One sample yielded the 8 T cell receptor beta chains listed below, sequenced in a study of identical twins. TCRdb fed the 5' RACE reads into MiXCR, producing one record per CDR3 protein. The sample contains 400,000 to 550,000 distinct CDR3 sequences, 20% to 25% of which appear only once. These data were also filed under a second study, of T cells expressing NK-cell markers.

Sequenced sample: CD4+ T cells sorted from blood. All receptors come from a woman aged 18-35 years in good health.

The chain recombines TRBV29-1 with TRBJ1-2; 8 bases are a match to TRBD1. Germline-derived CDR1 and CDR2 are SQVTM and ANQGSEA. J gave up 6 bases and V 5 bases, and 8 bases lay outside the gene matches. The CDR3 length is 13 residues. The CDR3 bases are TGCAGCGTTAAGACAGGGGTCGCAGATGGCTACACCTTC. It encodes CSVKTGVADGYTF.

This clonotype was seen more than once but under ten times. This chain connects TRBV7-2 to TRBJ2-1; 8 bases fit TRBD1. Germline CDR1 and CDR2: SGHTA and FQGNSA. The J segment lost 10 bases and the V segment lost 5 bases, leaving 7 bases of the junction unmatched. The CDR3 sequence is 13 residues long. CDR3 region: CASSTQGGFEQFF. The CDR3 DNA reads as TGTGCCAGCAGCACACAGGGGGGCTTCGAGCAGTTCTTC.

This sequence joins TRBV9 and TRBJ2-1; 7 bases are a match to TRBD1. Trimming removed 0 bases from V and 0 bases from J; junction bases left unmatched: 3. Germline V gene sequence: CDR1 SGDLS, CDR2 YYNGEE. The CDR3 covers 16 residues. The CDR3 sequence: CASSVADRLSYNEQFF. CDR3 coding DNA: TGTGCCAGCAGCGTAGCGGACAGGCTCTCCTACAATGAGCAGTTCTTC.

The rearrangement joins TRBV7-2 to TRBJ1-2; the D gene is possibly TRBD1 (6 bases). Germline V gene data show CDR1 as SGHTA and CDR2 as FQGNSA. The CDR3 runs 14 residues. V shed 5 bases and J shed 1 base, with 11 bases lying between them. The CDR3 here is CASSQDRVNYGYTF. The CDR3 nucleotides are TGTGCCAGCAGCCAGGACAGAGTTAACTATGGCTACACCTTC.

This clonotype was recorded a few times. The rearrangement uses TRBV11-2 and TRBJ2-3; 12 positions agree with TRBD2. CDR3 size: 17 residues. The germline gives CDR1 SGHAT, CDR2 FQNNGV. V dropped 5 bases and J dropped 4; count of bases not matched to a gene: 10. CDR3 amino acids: CASSPPSGRAGSDTQYF. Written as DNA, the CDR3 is TGTGCCAGCAGCCCCCCTAGCGGGAGGGCCGGGTCAGATACGCAGTATTTT.

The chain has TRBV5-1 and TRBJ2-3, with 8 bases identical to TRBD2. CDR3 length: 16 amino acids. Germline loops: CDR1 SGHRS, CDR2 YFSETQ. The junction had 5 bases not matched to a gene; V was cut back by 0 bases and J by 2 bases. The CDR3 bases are TGCGCCAGCAGCTTGGCGCCTAGCGGGTACACAGATACGCAGTATTTT. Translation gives CASSLAPSGYTDTQYF.

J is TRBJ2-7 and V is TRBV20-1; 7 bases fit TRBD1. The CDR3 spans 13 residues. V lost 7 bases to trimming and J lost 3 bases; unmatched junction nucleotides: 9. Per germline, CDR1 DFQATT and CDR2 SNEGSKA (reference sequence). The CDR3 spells CSVSPGQDYEQYF. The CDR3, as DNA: TGCAGTGTTTCGCCAGGACAGGACTACGAGCAGTACTTC.

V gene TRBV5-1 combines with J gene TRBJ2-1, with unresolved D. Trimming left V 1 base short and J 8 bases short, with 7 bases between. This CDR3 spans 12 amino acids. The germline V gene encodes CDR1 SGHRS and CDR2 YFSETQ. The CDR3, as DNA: TGCGCCAGCAGCTTGCCAGCAGATGAGCAGTTCTTC. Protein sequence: CASSLPADEQFF.